This T cell receptor (beta chain) was found in a study of siplizumab effects on memory and regulatory T cells. Comment on this clone: Its antigen is still unknown.

Points from the study as a whole: Siplizumab cultures yielded proliferating Tregs whose suppressive function was not confirmed.

Sequencing was performed with immunoSEQ multiplex PCR; in TCRdb, only in-frame clones are kept and a portion is missing. The sample shows more than 85,000 clones, about 95% of them seen only once. The sample comprised Tregs sorted from blood. This TCR was recovered from a human donor in good health.

CDR3 sequence reads: CASSPRDSERWQYF. The DNA of the CDR3 is TGTGCCAGTAGTCCCCGAGACAGCGAAAGATGGCAGTACTTC. J is TRBJ2-7 and V is TRBV19, with a weak D call TRBD1 (5 bases). The CDR3 loop spans 14 amino acids. The germline V gene encodes CDR1 LNHDA and CDR2 SQIVND (reference sequence). V lost 5 bases to trimming and J lost 9 bases, with 20 bases between them.